This TCR beta chain came from a study of T cells in Graves' hyperthyroidism and ophthalmopathy. The V and J ends lost 6 bases and 3 bases respectively, with 9 bases between them. The CDR3 is 12 amino acids. Amplified TCR beta CDR3 regions derived from RNA transcripts. TCR CDR3 regions were first amplified by RT-PCR with HTBI primers. In TCRdb, the multiplex PCR reads were re-called with MiXCR into one record per CDR3 protein. The top ten hold 6.5% to 9% of the sample, which has 600,000 or so distinct CDR3 sequences, 35% to 55% seen once. This TCR was recovered from a woman younger than 30 with Graves' hyperthyroidism. The specimen sequenced was peripheral blood or thyroid tissue (not recorded which). The chain employs TRBV12-3 or TRBV12-4 and TRBJ2-7; D is uncertain. The CDR3 DNA sequence: TGTGCCAGCAGGGACCACCACTACGAGCAGTACTTC. Translated, it gives CASRDHHYEQYF.